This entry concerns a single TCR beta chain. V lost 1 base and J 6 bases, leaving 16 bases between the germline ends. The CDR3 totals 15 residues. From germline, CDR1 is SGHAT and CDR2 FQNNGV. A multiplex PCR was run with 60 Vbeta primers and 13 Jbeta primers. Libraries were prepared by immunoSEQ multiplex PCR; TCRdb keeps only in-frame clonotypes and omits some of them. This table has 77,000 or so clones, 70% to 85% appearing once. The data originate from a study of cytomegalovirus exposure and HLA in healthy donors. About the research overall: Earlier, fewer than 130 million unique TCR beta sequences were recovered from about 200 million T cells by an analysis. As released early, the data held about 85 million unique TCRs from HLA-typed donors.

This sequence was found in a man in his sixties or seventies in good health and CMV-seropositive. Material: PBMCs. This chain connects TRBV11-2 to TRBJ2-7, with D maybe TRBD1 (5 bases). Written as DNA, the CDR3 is TGTGCCAGCAGCTTAGGAGGATCAGGGCAGCGCGAGCAGTACTTC. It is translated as CASSLGGSGQREQYF.